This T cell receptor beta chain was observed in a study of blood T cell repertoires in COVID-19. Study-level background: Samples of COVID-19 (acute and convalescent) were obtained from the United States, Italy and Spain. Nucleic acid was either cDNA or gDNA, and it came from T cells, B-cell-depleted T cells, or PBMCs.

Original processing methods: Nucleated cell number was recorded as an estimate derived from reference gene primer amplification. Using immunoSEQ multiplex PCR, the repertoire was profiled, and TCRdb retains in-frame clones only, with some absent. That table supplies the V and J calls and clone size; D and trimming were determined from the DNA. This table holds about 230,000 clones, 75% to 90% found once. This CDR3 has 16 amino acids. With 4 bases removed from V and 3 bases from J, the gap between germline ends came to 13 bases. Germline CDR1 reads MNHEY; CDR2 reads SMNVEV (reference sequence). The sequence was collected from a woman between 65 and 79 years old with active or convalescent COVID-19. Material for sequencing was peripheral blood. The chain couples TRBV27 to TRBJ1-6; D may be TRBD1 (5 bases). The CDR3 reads CASSSRADNYNSPLHF. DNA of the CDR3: TGTGCCAGCAGTTCCAGGGCAGACAACTATAATTCACCCCTCCACTTT.